Listed below are T cell receptor beta chains from one sample, sequenced in a study of blood T cell repertoires in COVID-19. Sequencing used immunoSEQ multiplex PCR; TCRdb keeps in-frame clones, though not all of them. Among approximately 300,000 clones listed, over 80% were seen once. Sequencing was carried out using peripheral blood. The receptors stem from a woman in her 40s with acute or convalescent COVID-19. The CDR3 runs from the conserved cysteine through the conserved F or W. A D gene is named only where the DNA matches it firmly. Size values are once, few and many counts, or a class for expanded clones, and some rows have none.

V gene,clone size,D gene,J gene,CDR3 DNA,CDR3 protein
TRBV4-1,-,-,TRBJ2-4,TGCGCCAGCAGCCCTTGGGACACGGAAGGCGTTCAGTACTTC,CASSPWDTEGVQYF
TRBV13,few,-,TRBJ1-4,TGTGCCAGCAGCTTCTCAGGGCTAACTAATGAAAAACTGTTTTTT,CASSFSGLTNEKLFF
TRBV29-1,few,-,TRBJ2-3,TGCAGCGTCTCTCCTGGGGCGGCGACAGATACGCAGTATTTT,CSVSPGAATDTQYF
TRBV27,-,TRBD1,TRBJ1-6,TGTGCCAGCAGTCAAAGGGACAGGGAGCCCCTCCACTTT,CASSQRDREPLHF
TRBV5-4,-,-,TRBJ2-5,TGTGCCAGCAGCTTGGAAACAGGGACGGGAGGAACCCAGTACTTC,CASSLETGTGGTQYF
TRBV27,-,TRBD1,TRBJ1-1,TGTGCCAGCAGTACCCCGGGACAGGGGGCGCGGACTGAAGCTTTCTTT,CASSTPGQGARTEAFF
TRBV7-9,once,-,TRBJ2-1,TGTGCCAGCAGCTTCTCGGCCCGGGTAGGCAATGAGCAGTTCTTC,CASSFSARVGNEQFF
TRBV6-5,-,TRBD1,TRBJ1-1,TGTGCCAGCAGCACGACAGGGTCTGAAGCTTTCTTT,CASSTTGSEAFF
TRBV21-1,-,-,TRBJ1-6,TGTGCCAGCACCGGACAGGGAATCCTAGCCTATAATTCACCCCTCCACTTT,CASTGQGILAYNSPLHF
TRBV5-1,-,-,TRBJ1-4,TGCGCCAGCAGCGGTCAGACTAATGAAAAACTGTTTTTT,CASSGQTNEKLFF
TRBV7-2,-,-,TRBJ1-1,TGTGCCAGCAGCGCGACATTGAACACTGAAGCTTTCTTT,CASSATLNTEAFF
TRBV6-4,-,TRBD2,TRBJ2-3,TGTGCCAGCGCAAGACTAGCGGGGGGGACAGATACGCAGTATTTT,CASARLAGGTDTQYF
TRBV4-1,-,TRBD1,TRBJ1-1,TGCGCCAGCAGCCAGGGGACAGGGGTGAACACTGAAGCTTTCTTT,CASSQGTGVNTEAFF
TRBV11-2,once,-,TRBJ2-2,TGTGCCAGCAGCTCCCAGGGGACCGGGGAGCTGTTTTTT,CASSSQGTGELFF
TRBV6-6,-,-,TRBJ2-1,TGTGCCAGCTCCCCACTAGAAGGTCTCGATGAGCAGTTCTTC,CASSPLEGLDEQFF
TRBV7-3,-,-,TRBJ1-1,TGTGCCAGCAGCTTAAGGGGGGGAATCACTGAAGCTTTCTTT,CASSLRGGITEAFF
TRBV29-1,-,-,TRBJ2-2,TGCAGCGTGAGGCCGGCGGGGACCGGGGAGCTGTTTTTT,CSVRPAGTGELFF
TRBV5-1,few,TRBD1,TRBJ2-3,TGCGCCAGCCGAAACCTGACAGGGGGGTTAGCAGATACGCAGTATTTT,CASRNLTGGLADTQYF
TRBV2,once,-,TRBJ1-1,TGTGCCAGCAGCGTCGCCCCGGGGAGAGAAGCTTTCTTT,CASSVAPGREAFF
TRBV6-1,-,-,TRBJ1-2,TGTGCCAGCAGTGAATCTAGTACAGGCTCGTATGGCTACACCTTC,CASSESSTGSYGYTF
TRBV13,-,-,TRBJ1-1,TGTGCCAGCAGCTTCTATAGGAACACTGAAGCTTTCTTT,CASSFYRNTEAFF
TRBV18,-,-,TRBJ1-1,TGTGCCAGCCACCCGGGGGTTAGCACTGAAGCTTTCTTT,CASHPGVSTEAFF
TRBV6-5,-,-,TRBJ1-1,TGTGCCAGCTACCTTTTGGGGGGGGGCTACACTGAAGCTTTCTTT,CASYLLGGGYTEAFF
TRBV29-1,-,TRBD1,TRBJ1-2,TGCAGCGCAACCGGGACAGTCCTACGTGGCTACACCTTC,CSATGTVLRGYTF